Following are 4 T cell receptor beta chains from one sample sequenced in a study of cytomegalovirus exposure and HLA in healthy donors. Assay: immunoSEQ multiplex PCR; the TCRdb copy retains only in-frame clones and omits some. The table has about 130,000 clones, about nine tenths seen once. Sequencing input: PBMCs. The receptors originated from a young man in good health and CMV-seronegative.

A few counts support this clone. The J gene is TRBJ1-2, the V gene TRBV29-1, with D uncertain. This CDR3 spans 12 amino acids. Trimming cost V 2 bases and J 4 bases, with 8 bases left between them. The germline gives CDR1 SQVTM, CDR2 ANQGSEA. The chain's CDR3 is CSVETGSYGYTF. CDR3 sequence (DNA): TGCAGCGTTGAAACGGGGAGCTATGGCTACACCTTC.

The CDR3 DNA follows: TGTGCCAGCGCGTTCGGGATCACTGAAGCTTTCTTT. Amino acid sequence: CASAFGITEAFF. The genes are TRBV5-5 and TRBJ1-1, with D hard to call. The ends were cut back, 7 bases at V and 4 bases at J, with 11 bases in the middle. Germline loops: CDR1 SGHKS, CDR2 YYEKEE (reference sequence). The CDR3 spans 12 residues.

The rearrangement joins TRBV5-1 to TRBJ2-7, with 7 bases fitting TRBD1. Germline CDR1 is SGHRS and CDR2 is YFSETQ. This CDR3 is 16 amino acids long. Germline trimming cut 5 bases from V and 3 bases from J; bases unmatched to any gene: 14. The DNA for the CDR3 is TGCGCCAGCAGTTCGAATACCGGGACAGCATACTACGAGCAGTACTTC. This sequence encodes CASSSNTGTAYYEQYF.

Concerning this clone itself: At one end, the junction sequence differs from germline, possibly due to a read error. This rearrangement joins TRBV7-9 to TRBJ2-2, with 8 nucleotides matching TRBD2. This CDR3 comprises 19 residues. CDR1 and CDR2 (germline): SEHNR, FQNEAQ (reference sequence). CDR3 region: CASSGVSFPGGPKTGELFF. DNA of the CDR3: TGTGCCAGCAGTGGCGTGAGCTTCCCGGGAGGGCCGAAGACCGGGGAGCTGTTTTTT.